This T cell receptor beta chain derives from a study of neoadjuvant anti-PD-1 for oral cavity cancer. Time point noted: after neoadjuvant nivolumab, at surgical resection. This CDR3 is 19 amino acids long. Germline CDR1 and CDR2: MGHRA and YSYEKL. The junction had 22 bases not matched to a gene; V was cut back by 5 bases and J by 3 bases. Using immunoSEQ multiplex PCR, the repertoire was profiled, and TCRdb retains in-frame clones only, with some absent. The table has 73,000 or so clones, about 88% seen once; the top ten hold roughly 3.5%. V is TRBV4-1 and J is TRBJ2-7, with 7 bases aligning to TRBD2. The specimen comprised PBMCs, sampled after nivolumab (anti-PD-1) treatment. The receptor comes from a person between 40 and 85 years old with oral cavity squamous cell carcinoma. CDR3 sequence: CASSSPTGLPGQKLYEQYF. The CDR3 DNA sequence: TGCGCCAGCAGCTCGCCCACGGGACTACCTGGCCAGAAGCTCTACGAGCAGTACTTC.